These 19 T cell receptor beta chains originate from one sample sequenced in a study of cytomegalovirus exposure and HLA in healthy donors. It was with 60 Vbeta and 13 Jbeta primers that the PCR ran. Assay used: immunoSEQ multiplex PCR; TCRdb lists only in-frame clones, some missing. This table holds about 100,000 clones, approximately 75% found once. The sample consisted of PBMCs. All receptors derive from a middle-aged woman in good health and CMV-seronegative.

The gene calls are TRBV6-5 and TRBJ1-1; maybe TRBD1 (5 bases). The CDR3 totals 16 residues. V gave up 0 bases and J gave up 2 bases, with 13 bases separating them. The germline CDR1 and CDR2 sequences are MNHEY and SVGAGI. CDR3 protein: CASSYSLGGFNTEAFF. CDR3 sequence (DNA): TGTGCCAGCAGTTACTCCTTGGGGGGATTCAACACTGAAGCTTTCTTT.

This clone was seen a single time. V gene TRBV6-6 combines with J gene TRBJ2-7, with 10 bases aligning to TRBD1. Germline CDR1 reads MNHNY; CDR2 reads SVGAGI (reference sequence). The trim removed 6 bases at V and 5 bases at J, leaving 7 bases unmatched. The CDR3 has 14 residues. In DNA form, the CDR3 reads TGTGCCAGCAGCCTCGACAGGGGGCTCGACGAGCAGTACTTC. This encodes CASSLDRGLDEQYF.

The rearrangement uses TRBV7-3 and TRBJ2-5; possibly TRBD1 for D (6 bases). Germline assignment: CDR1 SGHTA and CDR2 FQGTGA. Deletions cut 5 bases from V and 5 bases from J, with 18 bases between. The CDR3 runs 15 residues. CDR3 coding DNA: TGTGCCAGCAGCCCAAATGACAGGTCTGGGGAGACCCAGTACTTC. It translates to CASSPNDRSGETQYF.

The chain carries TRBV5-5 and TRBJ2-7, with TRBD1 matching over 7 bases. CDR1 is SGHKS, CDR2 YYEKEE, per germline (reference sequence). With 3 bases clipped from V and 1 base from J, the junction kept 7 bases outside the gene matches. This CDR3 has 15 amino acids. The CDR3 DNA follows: TGTGCCAGCAGCTACGGACAGGCGGTTTCCTACGAGCAGTACTTC. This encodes CASSYGQAVSYEQYF.

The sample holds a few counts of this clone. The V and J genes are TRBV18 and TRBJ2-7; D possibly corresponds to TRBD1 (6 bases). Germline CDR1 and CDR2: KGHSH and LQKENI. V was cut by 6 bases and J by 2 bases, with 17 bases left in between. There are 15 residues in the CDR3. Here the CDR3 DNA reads TGTGCCAGCTCTCCTAGTAGGGACAAAACCTACGAGCAGTACTTC. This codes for CASSPSRDKTYEQYF.

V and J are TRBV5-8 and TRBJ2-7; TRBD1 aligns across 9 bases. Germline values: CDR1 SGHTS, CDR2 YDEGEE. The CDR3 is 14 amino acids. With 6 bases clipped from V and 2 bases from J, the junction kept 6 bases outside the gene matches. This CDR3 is CASTLGQGTYEQYF. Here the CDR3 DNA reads TGTGCCAGCACCCTGGGACAGGGAACCTACGAGCAGTACTTC.

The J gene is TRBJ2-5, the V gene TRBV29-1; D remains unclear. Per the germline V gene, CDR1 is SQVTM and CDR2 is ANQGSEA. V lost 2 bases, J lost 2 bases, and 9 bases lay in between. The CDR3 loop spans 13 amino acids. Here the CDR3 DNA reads TGCAGCGTTGAAACGTACTCTCAAGAGACCCAGTACTTC. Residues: CSVETYSQETQYF.

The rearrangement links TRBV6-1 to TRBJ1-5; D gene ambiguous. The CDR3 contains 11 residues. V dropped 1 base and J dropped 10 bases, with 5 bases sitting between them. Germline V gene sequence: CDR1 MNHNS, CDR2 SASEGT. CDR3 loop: CASSEVQPQHF. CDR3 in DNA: TGTGCCAGCAGTGAAGTTCAACCCCAGCATTTT.

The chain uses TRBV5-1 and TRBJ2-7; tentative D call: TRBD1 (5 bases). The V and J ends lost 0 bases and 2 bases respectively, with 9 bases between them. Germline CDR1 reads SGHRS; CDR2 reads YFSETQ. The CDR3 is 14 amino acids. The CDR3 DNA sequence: TGCGCCAGCAGCTTGGGGGGCATTACCTACGAGCAGTACTTC. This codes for CASSLGGITYEQYF. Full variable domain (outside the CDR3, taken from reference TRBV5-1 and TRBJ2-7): KAGVTQTPRYLIKTRGQQVTLSCSPISGHRSVSWYQQTPGQGLQFLFEYFSETQRNKGNFPGRFSGRQFSNSRSEMNVSTLELGDSALYLCASSLGGITYEQYFGPGTRLTVT.

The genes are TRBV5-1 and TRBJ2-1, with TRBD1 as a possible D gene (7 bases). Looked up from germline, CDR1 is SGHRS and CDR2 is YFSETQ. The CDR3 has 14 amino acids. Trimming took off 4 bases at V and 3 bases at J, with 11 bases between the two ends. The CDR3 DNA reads TGCGCCAGCAGCCAGGGGGGCAACTACAATGAGCAGTTCTTC. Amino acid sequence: CASSQGGNYNEQFF.

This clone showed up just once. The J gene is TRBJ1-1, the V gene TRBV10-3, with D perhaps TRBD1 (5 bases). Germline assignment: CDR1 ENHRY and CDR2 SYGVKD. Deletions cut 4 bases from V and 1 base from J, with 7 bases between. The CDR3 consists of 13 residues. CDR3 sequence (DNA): TGTGCCATCAGTGGCGGGACGAACACTGAAGCTTTCTTT. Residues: CAISGGTNTEAFF.

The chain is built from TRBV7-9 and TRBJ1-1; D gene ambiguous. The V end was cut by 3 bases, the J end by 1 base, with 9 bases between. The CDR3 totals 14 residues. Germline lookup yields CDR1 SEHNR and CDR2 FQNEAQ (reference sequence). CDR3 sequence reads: CASSFTGSNTEAFF. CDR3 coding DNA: TGTGCCAGCAGCTTTACGGGGTCGAACACTGAAGCTTTCTTT. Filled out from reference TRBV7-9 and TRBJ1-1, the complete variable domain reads DTGVSQNPRHKITKRGQNVTFRCDPISEHNRLYWYRQTLGQGPEFLTYFQNEAQLEKSRLLSDRFSAERPKGSFSTLEIQRTEQGDSAMYLCASSFTGSNTEAFFGQGTRLTVV.

Here the CDR3 DNA reads TGTGCCAGCAGCCAGCCTCCGGGACAGGGTACCAAAAACATTCAGTACTTC. This translates into CASSQPPGQGTKNIQYF. The chain is built from TRBV4-2 and TRBJ2-4; 9 bases fit TRBD1. V dropped 3 bases and J dropped 2; count of bases not matched to a gene: 8. There are 17 residues in the CDR3. Germline CDR1 and CDR2: LGHNA and YNFKEQ.

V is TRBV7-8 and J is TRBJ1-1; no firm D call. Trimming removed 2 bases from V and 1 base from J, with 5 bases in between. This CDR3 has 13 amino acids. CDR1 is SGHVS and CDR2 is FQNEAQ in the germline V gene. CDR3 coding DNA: TGTGCCAGCAGCTTAATCCAGAACACTGAAGCTTTCTTT. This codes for CASSLIQNTEAFF.

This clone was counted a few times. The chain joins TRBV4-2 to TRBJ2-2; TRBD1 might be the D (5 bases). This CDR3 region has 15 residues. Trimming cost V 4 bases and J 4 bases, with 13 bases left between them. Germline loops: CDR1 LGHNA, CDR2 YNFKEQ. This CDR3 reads CASSPSVGRTGELFF. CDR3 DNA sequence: TGTGCCAGCAGCCCGTCGGTGGGGCGCACCGGGGAGCTGTTTTTT.

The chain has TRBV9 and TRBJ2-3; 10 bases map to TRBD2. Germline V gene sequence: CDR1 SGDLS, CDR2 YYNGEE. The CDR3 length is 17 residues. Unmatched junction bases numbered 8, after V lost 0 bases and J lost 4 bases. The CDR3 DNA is TGTGCCAGCAGCGTAGGGTTAAGCGGGGGGGCCGCAGATACGCAGTATTTT. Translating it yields CASSVGLSGGAADTQYF.

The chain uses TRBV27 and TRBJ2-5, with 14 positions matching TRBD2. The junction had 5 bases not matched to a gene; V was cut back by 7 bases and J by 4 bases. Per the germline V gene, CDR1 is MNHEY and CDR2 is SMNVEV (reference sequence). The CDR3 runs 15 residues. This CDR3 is CASTSTSGGAETQYF. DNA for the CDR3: TGTGCCAGCACCTCGACTAGCGGGGGGGCAGAGACCCAGTACTTC.

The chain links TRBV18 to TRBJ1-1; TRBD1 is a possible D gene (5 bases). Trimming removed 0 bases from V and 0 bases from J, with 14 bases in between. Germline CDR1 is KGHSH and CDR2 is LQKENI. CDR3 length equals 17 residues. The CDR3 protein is CASSPPVAGGMNTEAFF. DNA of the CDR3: TGTGCCAGCTCACCACCAGTAGCGGGGGGAATGAACACTGAAGCTTTCTTT.

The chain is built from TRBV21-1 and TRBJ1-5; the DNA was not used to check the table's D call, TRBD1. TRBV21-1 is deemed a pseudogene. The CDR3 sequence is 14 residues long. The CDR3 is CASSRTNSNQPQHF. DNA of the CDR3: TGTGCCAGCAGCCGGACAAATAGCAATCAGCCCCAGCATTTT.